The entry below describes one TCR beta chain. Its antigen is not identified. V lost 6 bases, J lost 10 bases, and 14 bases stayed unmatched. CDR1 and CDR2 from the germline V gene are ENHRY and SYGVKD. The CDR3 sequence is 15 residues long. 60 Vbeta and 13 Jbeta primers were used in PCR. Sequencing was performed with immunoSEQ multiplex PCR; in TCRdb, only in-frame clones are kept and a portion is missing. The data hold 150,000 to 200,000 clones, with roughly 80% observed a single time. The source of the sample is a study of cytomegalovirus exposure and HLA in healthy donors. Regarding the study as a whole: Follow-up analysis later connected one missense variant in DCLRE1C with trimming of TCR beta V- and J-genes. Certain indistinguishable V segments, among them TRBV6-2 and TRBV6-3, were excluded.

The sequenced sample was PBMCs. The receptor comes from a human donor in good health. The V gene is TRBV10-3, the J gene TRBJ2-1; 8 nucleotides agree with TRBD1. CDR3 bases: TGTGCCATCAGCCCACCGACAGGGGCTGGGCAAGAGCAGTTCTTC. This codes for CAISPPTGAGQEQFF.